The next 31 T cell receptor beta chains were all read from a single sample in a study of vaccination effects on CD4 cells after COVID-19. Viral peptide pools were used in the ViraFEST assay to expand antigen-specific CD4+ T cells, and sequencing came afterward. Isolating CD4+ T cells followed more than 9 days of culture. Previously uninfected by SARS-CoV-2, the vaccine recipients also showed negative nucleocapsid antibodies. These TCRs are of unknown antigen specificity. The repertoire was sequenced with immunoSEQ multiplex PCR; TCRdb's copy has only in-frame clones and lacks some. The sample records tens of thousands of clones, about two thirds being singletons. The material was CD4+ T cells from PBMCs cultured with HCoV-OC43 spike peptides, obtained before COVID-19 vaccination. Sample subset: HCoV-OC43 spike overlapping peptide pool stimulation. The receptors originated from a human donor who received a COVID-19 vaccine.

This clone has a handful of counts. This chain joins TRBV5-5 and TRBJ2-7, with D possibly matching TRBD1 (6 bases). In germline, CDR1 is SGHKS, CDR2 YYEKEE (reference sequence). The CDR3 runs to 12 residues. Trimming pared 3 bases from V and 6 bases from J, leaving 10 bases between. This CDR3 reads CASSYPGVEQYF. In nucleotides, the CDR3 is TGTGCCAGCAGCTATCCAGGGGTCGAGCAGTACTTC.

V gene TRBV28 combines with J gene TRBJ1-5; TRBD1 matches at 8 bases. Germline loops: CDR1 MDHEN, CDR2 SYDVKM. CDR3 length equals 15 residues. Trimming removed 5 bases from V and 7 bases from J; junction bases left unmatched: 10. CDR3 residues: CASSQPTGGGQPQHF. The CDR3 DNA sequence: TGTGCCAGCAGTCAACCTACAGGGGGAGGGCAGCCCCAGCATTTT.

This clone was detected a few times. V is TRBV7-8 and J is TRBJ2-7; maybe TRBD1 (5 bases). The germline CDR1 and CDR2 sequences are SGHVS and FQNEAQ. Trimming cost V 3 bases and J 4 bases, with 13 bases left between them. This CDR3 spans 14 amino acids. The CDR3 spells CASSLDQGPYEQYF. Written as DNA, the CDR3 is TGTGCCAGCAGCTTGGATCAGGGTCCATACGAGCAGTACTTC.

This chain uses TRBV12-3 or TRBV12-4 with TRBJ1-5; D is unresolved. This CDR3 is built from 12 residues. Trimming left V 3 bases short and J 5 bases short, with 5 bases between. The CDR3 DNA reads as TGTGCCAGCAGTTTTGGCCATCAGCCCCAGCATTTT. Translating gives CASSFGHQPQHF.

This clone was seen just once. The V gene is TRBV7-2, the J gene TRBJ1-2; D remains unclear. V gave up 0 bases and J gave up 8 bases, with 10 bases separating them. This CDR3 has 13 residues. Germline V lookup: CDR1 SGHTA, CDR2 FQGNSA. The CDR3 coding sequence is TGTGCCAGCAGCTTAGCCCGGGGTCGAGGCTACACCTTC. It translates to CASSLARGRGYTF. The variable domain in full, completed from reference TRBV7-2 and TRBJ1-2, reads GAGVSQSPSNKVTEKGKDVELRCDPISGHTALYWYRQSLGQGLEFLIYFQGNSAPDKSGLPSDRFSAERTGGSVSTLTIQRTQQEDSAVYLCASSLARGRGYTFGSGTRLTVV.

The V and J genes are TRBV2 and TRBJ2-5; 13 bases align to TRBD2. This CDR3 comprises 16 residues. The germline CDR1 and CDR2 sequences are SNHLY and FYNNEI. The ends lost 6 bases at V and 2 bases at J; junction bases unmatched: 6. CDR3 nucleotide sequence: TGTGCCAGCAGGGCTGGGACTAGCGGGACGCAAGAGACCCAGTACTTC. This gives the protein CASRAGTSGTQETQYF.

CDR3 protein: CASSLLQAYEQYF. The CDR3 DNA reads TGTGCCAGCTCACTGTTACAGGCGTACGAGCAGTACTTC. J is TRBJ2-7 and V is TRBV18, with D perhaps matching TRBD1 (5 bases). The germline V and J ends were trimmed by 4 bases and 4 bases, with 11 bases remaining between them. Germline V CDR1 and CDR2: KGHSH, LQKENI. The CDR3 consists of 13 residues.

This rearrangement joins TRBV5-4 to TRBJ2-1; 10 nucleotides align to TRBD2. The CDR3 covers 15 residues. CDR1 is SGHNT and CDR2 is YYREEE in the germline V gene (reference sequence). Unmatched junction bases numbered 6, after V lost 2 bases and J lost 7 bases. DNA for the CDR3: TGTGCCAGCAGCTTTGGGACTAGCGTGTTAAATGAGCAGTTCTTC. Translating it yields CASSFGTSVLNEQFF.

CDR3 sequence (DNA): TGTGCCAGCAGTTCCTCCGCTAGCGCTTCCTACAATGAGCAGTTCTTC. Amino acid sequence: CASSSSASASYNEQFF. V is TRBV6-2 or TRBV6-3 and J is TRBJ2-1; D possibly corresponds to TRBD2 (6 bases). Trimming shortened V by 4 bases and J by 1 base, and 14 bases separated the two germline ends. CDR3 size: 16 residues. Germline V CDR1 and CDR2: MNHEY, SVGEGT.

The DNA of the CDR3 is TGTGCCAGTAGTCCCTCGGACTATGGCTACACCTTC. It encodes CASSPSDYGYTF. This rearrangement joins TRBV19 to TRBJ1-2; D remains ambiguous. The CDR3 extends over 12 amino acids. Trimming removed 5 bases at V and 3 bases at J, with 7 bases between. Looked up from germline, CDR1 is LNHDA and CDR2 is SQIVND (reference sequence).

The chain combines TRBV7-2 with TRBJ2-2, with TRBD2 matching over 12 bases. This CDR3 has 16 amino acids. V was pared by 3 bases and J by 1 base, with 0 bases of the junction left unmatched. Germline CDR1 SGHTA, CDR2 FQGNSA. Written as DNA, the CDR3 is TGTGCCAGCAGCTTGACTAGCGGGGGGAACACCGGGGAGCTGTTTTTT. This codes for CASSLTSGGNTGELFF.

In this sample, this clone turned up a few times. The chain links TRBV2 to TRBJ1-5, with 9 bases lining up with TRBD1. Trimming cost V 6 bases and J 4 bases; bases outside gene matches: 7. CDR3 length equals 15 residues. The germline V gene encodes CDR1 SNHLY and CDR2 FYNNEI. The CDR3 DNA reads TGTGCCAGCAGGACGGACAGGGGCGGGAATCAGCCCCAGCATTTT. Translation gives CASRTDRGGNQPQHF.

The chain has TRBV28 and TRBJ1-3, with D unresolved. This CDR3 spans 16 amino acids. Per germline, CDR1 MDHEN and CDR2 SYDVKM. V lost 1 base and J lost 0, with 10 bases in between. The CDR3 loop reads CASSLSGRNSGNTIYF. The DNA for the CDR3 is TGTGCCAGCAGTTTATCGGGCCGCAACTCTGGAAACACCATATATTTT.

CDR3 in amino acids: CAWRETVRSEQFF. The CDR3 nucleotides are TGTGCCTGGAGGGAGACAGTCAGAAGCGAGCAGTTCTTC. The chain joins TRBV30 to TRBJ2-1; D possibly corresponds to TRBD1 (5 bases). In germline, CDR1 is GTSNPN, CDR2 SVGIG (reference sequence). The CDR3 contains 13 residues. V lost 3 bases to trimming and J lost 10 bases, with 16 bases between them.

The chain uses TRBV10-3 and TRBJ1-5, with D perhaps TRBD1 (6 bases). The germline V gene has CDR1 ENHRY and CDR2 SYGVKD. The CDR3 covers 16 residues. V was trimmed by 1 base and J by 3 bases, leaving 13 bases between them. The CDR3 DNA is TGTGCCATCAGTGAGTTTGGAGGACAGTCCAATCAGCCCCAGCATTTT. This gives the protein CAISEFGGQSNQPQHF.

The rearrangement links TRBV7-9 to TRBJ1-1; the D is unclear. V was trimmed by 0 bases and J by 4 bases, leaving 15 bases between them. Germline CDR1 SEHNR, CDR2 FQNEAQ (reference sequence). This CDR3 has 16 residues. The CDR3 loop is CASSLALLIDPTEAFF. The CDR3 coding sequence is TGTGCCAGCAGCTTAGCGTTATTAATAGATCCCACTGAAGCTTTCTTT. Combining the CDR3 with reference TRBV7-9 and TRBJ1-1 gives the whole variable domain DTGVSQNPRHKITKRGQNVTFRCDPISEHNRLYWYRQTLGQGPEFLTYFQNEAQLEKSRLLSDRFSAERPKGSFSTLEIQRTEQGDSAMYLCASSLALLIDPTEAFFGQGTRLTVV.

The chain employs TRBV6-5 and TRBJ2-5; D unclear. The V gene lost 0 bases and the J gene lost 2 bases, with 10 bases spanning the gap. The CDR3 consists of 15 residues. Per germline, CDR1 MNHEY and CDR2 SVGAGI. CDR3 coding DNA: TGTGCCAGCAGTTACTCGTCACCGTTTCAAGAGACCCAGTACTTC. Residues: CASSYSSPFQETQYF.

The V and J genes are TRBV9 and TRBJ1-5, with 8 bases lining up with TRBD1. Germline CDR1 SGDLS, CDR2 YYNGEE. This CDR3 is 15 amino acids long. V shed 4 bases and J 4 bases; nucleotides not matched to a gene: 7. DNA for the CDR3: TGTGCCAGCAGCCCCGGACAGGGCGCAAATCAGCCCCAGCATTTT. Its protein product is CASSPGQGANQPQHF.

This chain joins TRBV2 and TRBJ2-7, with TRBD2 identical over 10 bases. The CDR3 extends over 14 amino acids. V was pared by 4 bases and J by 5 bases, with 5 bases of the junction left unmatched. CDR1 and CDR2 (germline): SNHLY, FYNNEI. For the CDR3, the DNA is TGTGCCAGCAGTGCAGCGGGAGGGAGGCACGAGCAGTACTTC. Translation: CASSAAGGRHEQYF.

V and J are TRBV7-9 and TRBJ1-2; 12 bases fit TRBD1. V lost 0 bases, J lost 4 bases, and 3 bases stayed unmatched. In germline, CDR1 is SEHNR, CDR2 FQNEAQ (reference sequence). This CDR3 is 16 amino acids long. The CDR3, as DNA: TGTGCCAGCAGCTTAGCGCAGGGACAGGGGGCCTATGGCTACACCTTC. The encoded protein is CASSLAQGQGAYGYTF.

The J gene is TRBJ1-6, the V gene TRBV7-2; D might be TRBD1 (6 bases). V dropped 2 bases and J dropped 6 bases, with 17 bases sitting between them. There are 17 residues in the CDR3. CDR1 SGHTA and CDR2 FQGNSA come from the germline V gene. CDR3 bases: TGTGCCAGCAGCTTACAACCTACAGGGATGGGTAATTCACCCCTCCACTTT. As protein: CASSLQPTGMGNSPLHF.

The J gene is TRBJ2-7, the V gene TRBV10-3; D is possibly TRBD1 or TRBD2 (6 bases each). This CDR3 region has 16 residues. V was pared by 3 bases and J by 6 bases, with 21 bases between. Germline assignment: CDR1 ENHRY and CDR2 SYGVKD. The CDR3 spells CAISDGGQGGIAEQYF. CDR3 in DNA: TGTGCCATCAGTGATGGGGGGCAAGGGGGTATAGCCGAGCAGTACTTC.

This clone was observed a few times. The rearrangement joins TRBV5-4 to TRBJ1-3, with a tentative D call TRBD1 (5 bases). The germline V gene has CDR1 SGHNT and CDR2 YYREEE (reference sequence). CDR3 size: 14 residues. The V gene lost 5 bases and the J gene lost 0 bases, with 9 bases spanning the gap. CDR3 nucleotide sequence: TGTGCCAGCAGTCAGGGCTTCTCTGGAAACACCATATATTTT. Translation gives CASSQGFSGNTIYF.

This chain links TRBV5-4 with TRBJ2-2, with 7 bases aligning to TRBD2. CDR1 is SGHNT and CDR2 is YYREEE in the germline V gene (reference sequence). V lost 4 bases to trimming and J lost 3 bases; unmatched junction nucleotides: 9. The CDR3 spans 16 residues. DNA for the CDR3: TGTGCCAGCAGCCCCCCGGGGGAGGGGCACACCGGGGAGCTGTTTTTT. Its protein product is CASSPPGEGHTGELFF.

This clone was detected a few times. The chain combines TRBV5-6 with TRBJ1-2; D is possibly TRBD1 (6 bases). The CDR3 is made up of 13 amino acids. In germline, CDR1 is SGHDT, CDR2 YYEEEE. Trimming shortened V by 2 bases and J by 4 bases, and 9 bases separated the two germline ends. In DNA form, the CDR3 reads TGTGCCAGCAGCTTACAGGGACCCTATGGCTACACCTTC. Its protein is CASSLQGPYGYTF.

V is TRBV9 and J is TRBJ1-6; D gene unclear. The CDR3 totals 15 residues. CDR1 and CDR2 (germline): SGDLS, YYNGEE. Trimming cost V 4 bases and J 9 bases, with 17 bases left between them. Written as DNA, the CDR3 is TGTGCCAGCAGCCCAGAGGTGGGTTTCGGTTCACCCCTCCACTTT. Its translation is CASSPEVGFGSPLHF.

The chain carries TRBV5-4 and TRBJ1-3; D gene unclear. This CDR3 has 15 residues. Trimming removed 0 bases from V and 0 bases from J, with 7 bases in between. CDR1 is SGHNT and CDR2 is YYREEE in the germline V gene (reference sequence). The DNA of the CDR3 is TGTGCCAGCAGCTTGGCTGGCTACTCTGGAAACACCATATATTTT. Residues: CASSLAGYSGNTIYF.

The chain carries TRBV3-1 (or the pseudogene TRBV3-2) and TRBJ2-7, with 7 bases identical to TRBD2. After removal of 1 base from V and 4 bases from J, the junction contained 7 bases not matched to a gene. Germline V CDR1 and CDR2: LGHDT, YNNKEL (reference sequence). This CDR3 contains 15 residues. The CDR3 DNA reads as TGTGCCAGCAGCCAAGTGGGGGGGATAAAATACGAGCAGTACTTC. Translated, it gives CASSQVGGIKYEQYF.

The chain joins TRBV5-1 to TRBJ1-3; TRBD1 matches 9 bases. Germline-derived CDR1 and CDR2 are SGHRS and YFSETQ. Trimming removed 4 bases from V and 4 bases from J; junction bases left unmatched: 9. CDR3 length: 16 residues. The CDR3 is CASSRTGEGGGNTIYF. CDR3 nucleotides: TGCGCCAGCAGCCGGACAGGGGAAGGAGGGGGAAACACCATATATTTT. Full variable domain (remainder filled in from reference TRBV5-1 and TRBJ1-3): KAGVTQTPRYLIKTRGQQVTLSCSPISGHRSVSWYQQTPGQGLQFLFEYFSETQRNKGNFPGRFSGRQFSNSRSEMNVSTLELGDSALYLCASSRTGEGGGNTIYFGEGSWLTVV.

The chain combines TRBV6-5 with TRBJ1-5, with TRBD1 matching over 7 bases. V trimming: 5 bases; J trimming: 7 bases; junction bases outside the gene matches: 8. Germline loops: CDR1 MNHEY, CDR2 SVGAGI. This CDR3 is 14 amino acids long. The CDR3 loop reads CASSPDRDRQPQHF. CDR3 DNA sequence: TGTGCCAGCAGTCCCGACAGGGACCGACAGCCCCAGCATTTT.

This rearrangement joins TRBV7-9 to TRBJ2-5, with 11 bases identical to TRBD2. Germline V gene lookup returns CDR1 SEHNR and CDR2 FQNEAQ (reference sequence). J lost 2 bases, V lost 1 base, and 6 bases had no gene match. CDR3 length: 17 residues. The CDR3 DNA follows: TGTGCCAGCAGCTTAGGTCTAGCGGGGGGCCTTCAAGAGACCCAGTACTTC. As protein: CASSLGLAGGLQETQYF.